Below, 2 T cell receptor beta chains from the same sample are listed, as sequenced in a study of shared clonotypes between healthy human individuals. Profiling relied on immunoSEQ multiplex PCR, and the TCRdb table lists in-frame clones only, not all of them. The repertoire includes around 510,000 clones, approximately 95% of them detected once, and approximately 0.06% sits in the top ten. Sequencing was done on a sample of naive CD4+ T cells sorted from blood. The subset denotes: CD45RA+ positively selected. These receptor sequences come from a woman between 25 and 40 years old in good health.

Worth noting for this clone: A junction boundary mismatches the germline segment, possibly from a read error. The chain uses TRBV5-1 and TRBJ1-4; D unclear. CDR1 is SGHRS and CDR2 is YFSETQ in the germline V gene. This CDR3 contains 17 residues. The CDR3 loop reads CASSLLGSPAAKEKLFF. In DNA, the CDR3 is TGCGCCAGCAGCTTGTTGGGGAGCCCCGCGGCTAAGGAAAAACTGTTTTTT.

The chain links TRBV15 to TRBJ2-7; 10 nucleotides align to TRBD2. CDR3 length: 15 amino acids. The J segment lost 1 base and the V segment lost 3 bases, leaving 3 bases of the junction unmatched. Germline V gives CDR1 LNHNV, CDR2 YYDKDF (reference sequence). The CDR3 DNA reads TGTGCCACCAGCAGTCCTAGCGGGGGATCCTACGAGCAGTACTTC. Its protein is CATSSPSGGSYEQYF.